This record concerns one T cell receptor (beta chain) sequence. This entry is derived from a study of blood T cell repertoires in COVID-19. Overall study: The origin of the acute and convalescent COVID-19 samples was the United States, Italy and Spain. PBMCs, B-cell-depleted T cells, or T cells provided the cDNA or gDNA that made up the material.

In the authors' workflow: Reference gene primers were amplified, and this amplification served to estimate nucleated cell counts. The table came from immunoSEQ multiplex PCR; TCRdb's copy has only in-frame clones and leaves some out. V, J and clone size are taken as reported in that table, and D and trimming were inferred from the DNA itself. Altogether hundreds of thousands of clones are present, around nine tenths being singletons, with the ten largest covering around 1.4%. Trimming took 3 bases from V and 2 from J; bases not matched to a gene: 3. CDR3 size: 15 residues. The germline V gene has CDR1 SGHDN and CDR2 FVKESK.

V and J are TRBV14 and TRBJ2-5; 10 nucleotides line up with TRBD2. The specimen was peripheral blood. This TCR derives from a man between 65 and 85 years old with acute or convalescent COVID-19. The CDR3 DNA follows: TGTGCCAGCAGCCACCTAGCGGGGGCTCAAGAGACCCAGTACTTC. Amino acids: CASSHLAGAQETQYF.